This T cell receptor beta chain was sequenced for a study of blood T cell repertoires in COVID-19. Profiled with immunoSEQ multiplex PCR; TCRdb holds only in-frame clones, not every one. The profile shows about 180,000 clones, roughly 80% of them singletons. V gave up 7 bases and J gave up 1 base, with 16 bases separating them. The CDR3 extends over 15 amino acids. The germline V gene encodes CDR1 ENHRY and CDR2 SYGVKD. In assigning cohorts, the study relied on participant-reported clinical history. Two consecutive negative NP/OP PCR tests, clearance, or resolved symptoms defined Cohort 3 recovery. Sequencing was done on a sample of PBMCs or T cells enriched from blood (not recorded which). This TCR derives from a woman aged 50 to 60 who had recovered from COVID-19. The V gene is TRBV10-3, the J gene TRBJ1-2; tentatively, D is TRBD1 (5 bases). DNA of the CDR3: TGTGCCATCATGGACAATACCTGGGGTAACTATGGCTACACCTTC. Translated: CAIMDNTWGNYGYTF.